This is a list of T cell receptor beta chains from one sample in a study of neurological immune-mediated disorders. TCRdb fed the 5' RACE reads into MiXCR, producing one record per CDR3 protein. The sample gives approximately 100,000 distinct CDR3 sequences, around 3.5% of which show up once; around 2.7% is in the top ten. Sequencing was performed on PBMCs. These receptors all stem from a woman in her forties or fifties with multiple sclerosis. Each CDR3 is given with its conserved first and last residue. The order of the fields is D gene, J gene, clone size, V gene, CDR3 DNA, CDR3 protein. A D gene is named only where the DNA matches it firmly. Size values are once, few and many counts, or a class for expanded clones, and some rows have none.

TRBD2 | TRBJ2-1 | many | TRBV2 | TGTGCCAGAGGAGGTAGCGGGGGGTACAATGAGCAGTTCTTC | CARGGSGGYNEQFF
- | TRBJ1-5 | many | TRBV5-6 | TGTGCCAGCAGTCTTGGGCGGAACAATCAGCCCCAGCATTTT | CASSLGRNNQPQHF
- | TRBJ1-5 | many | TRBV5-1 | TGCGCCAGCAGCATAGGTGTAAATCAGCCCCAGCATTTT | CASSIGVNQPQHF
- | TRBJ1-1 | - | TRBV7-9 | TGTGCCAGCAGCTTAGCTCGGGGCGAACTGTTCTTT | CASSLARGELFF
- | TRBJ1-6 | few | TRBV5-1 | TGCGCCAGCAGCCCTTCCTTTAATGAAGGTTCAACCCTCAACTTT | CASSPSFNEGSTLNF
- | TRBJ2-5 | many | TRBV7-6 | TGTGCCAGCAGACCGAACGTGGGGATAGGAGAGACCCAGTACTTC | CASRPNVGIGETQYF
TRBD2 | TRBJ2-3 | many | TRBV10-3 | TGTGCCATCAGTGAGTCGGGGACTAGTTGGAATACGCAGTATTTT | CAISESGTSWNTQYF
TRBD1 | TRBJ2-5 | many | TRBV5-1 | TGCGCCAGCAGCCTGGGGGACAGGCCGGCGGGAGAGACCCAGTACTTC | CASSLGDRPAGETQYF
TRBD1 | TRBJ2-3 | many | TRBV5-1 | TGCGCCAGCAGCCGAGGACAGGACTTAGATACGCAGTATTTT | CASSRGQDLDTQYF
- | TRBJ1-6 | many | TRBV7-9 | TGTGCCAGCAGCCTCCTTGAGGGGGTAAATCGTAATTCACCCCTCCACTTT | CASSLLEGVNRNSPLHF
TRBD2 | TRBJ2-1 | many | TRBV4-2 | TGTGCCAGCAGCCCATCTAGCGGGGGTAATGAGCAGTTCTTC | CASSPSSGGNEQFF
- | TRBJ2-7 | many | TRBV6-5 | TGTGCCAGCAGCCTCGGACGACAGGCCTACGAGCAGTACTTC | CASSLGRQAYEQYF
- | TRBJ2-2 | many | TRBV7-2 | TGTGCCAGCAGCTTAACAGGGTTCGGCACCGGGGAGCTGTTTTTT | CASSLTGFGTGELFF
TRBD2 | TRBJ2-1 | many | TRBV24-1 | TGTGCCACCAGTGACCCTAGCGGGGCCTCCTACAATGAGCAGTTCTTC | CATSDPSGASYNEQFF
- | TRBJ2-3 | many | TRBV4-1 | TGCGCCAGCAGCCAAGAGGGTGCAGGGCGGGCCGCAGATACGCAGTATTTT | CASSQEGAGRAADTQYF
TRBD2 | TRBJ2-7 | many | TRBV15 | TGTGCCACCAGCAGAAACGCCGCGGGAGTGCAGTACTTC | CATSRNAAGVQYF
TRBD1 | TRBJ1-6 | many | TRBV9 | TGTGCCAGCAGCGTGGACAGGGGGAATTCACCCCTCCACTTT | CASSVDRGNSPLHF
TRBD2 | TRBJ2-3 | many | TRBV2 | TGTGCCAGCAGCTTCCAAGCGGGGCCCTGGGATACGCAGTATTTT | CASSFQAGPWDTQYF
- | TRBJ1-1 | many | TRBV12-3/TRBV12-4 | TGTGCCAGCAGTCCTGACAGGAGGGAGGCTTTCTTT | CASSPDRREAFF
- | TRBJ2-7 | - | TRBV5-1 | TGCGCCAGCAGCTTGTTACTGATGCGGTTTTCCTACGAGCTTTACTTC | CASSLLLMRFSYELYF
- | TRBJ2-7 | many | TRBV12-3/TRBV12-4 | TGTGCCAGTGCGGCGTCCCGGGACACTACTGGAAAGCAGTACTTC | CASAASRDTTGKQYF
- | TRBJ1-2 | many | TRBV5-1 | TGCGCCAGCAGCTCCTCCGGACGGAGCTACACCTTC | CASSSSGRSYTF
- | TRBJ1-1 | many | TRBV12-3/TRBV12-4 | TGTGCCAGCACCCTGGGGGCAGGGAAGACTGAAGCTTTCTTT | CASTLGAGKTEAFF
- | TRBJ2-7 | many | TRBV5-6 | TGTGCCAGCAGCTTGGCGAGTCAGGGCCTGACCTACGAGCAGTACTTC | CASSLASQGLTYEQYF
- | TRBJ1-1 | many | TRBV10-3 | TGTGCCATCAGTGAGGGGCTGGCCTCGGGCACTGAAGCTTTCTTT | CAISEGLASGTEAFF
- | TRBJ1-1 | many | TRBV28 | TGTGCCAGCAGTTATAAAGGTGAAGCTTTCTTT | CASSYKGEAFF
TRBD1 | TRBJ2-5 | many | TRBV27 | TGTGCCAGCAGAAACACAGGGGGCTTATTTGAGACCCAGTACTTC | CASRNTGGLFETQYF
- | TRBJ2-3 | many | TRBV6-2/TRBV6-3 | TGTGCCAGCAGTTACCTCCCGGCAGGGTTCGGAGATACGCAGTATTTT | CASSYLPAGFGDTQYF
- | TRBJ1-2 | many | TRBV5-1 | TGCGCCAGCAGCTTGGAATGGACCTATGGCTACACCTTC | CASSLEWTYGYTF
- | TRBJ2-2 | few | TRBV5-1 | TGCGCCAGCAGCTATAGGACCCAGAACACCGGGGAGCTGTTTTTT | CASSYRTQNTGELFF
- | TRBJ1-5 | few | TRBV19 | TGTGCCAGTAGTAGCACAAGCTATAGCAATCAGCCCCAGCATTTT | CASSSTSYSNQPQHF
- | TRBJ2-5 | many | TRBV7-3 | TGTGCCAGCAGCCCAGGGGCCAACCTGCTTTCGTACCAAGAGACCCAGTACTTC | CASSPGANLLSYQETQYF
TRBD2 | TRBJ2-3 | many | TRBV20-1 | TGCAGTGCTACCCCAGCGTTTCTAGCGGGGTTTGGGGACACAGATACGCAGTATTTT | CSATPAFLAGFGDTDTQYF
- | TRBJ1-5 | many | TRBV7-2 | TGTGCCAGCAGCCCCTGGGGAGACCGAAAGCAGCCCCAGCATTTT | CASSPWGDRKQPQHF
TRBD1 | TRBJ2-5 | many | TRBV20-1 | TGCAGTGCTAGGGGACAGGGGCGATCTAAAGAGACCCAGTACTTC | CSARGQGRSKETQYF
- | TRBJ2-3 | many | TRBV20-1 | TGCAGTGCTAGGTGGGCAGGGTCCACAGATACGCAGTATTTT | CSARWAGSTDTQYF
- | TRBJ1-1 | many | TRBV20-1 | TGCAGTGCCTACGGGAACCGAGAAGCTTTCTTT | CSAYGNREAFF
- | TRBJ1-3 | few | TRBV5-1 | TGCGCCAGCAGCTTGACCGGGACTGGAAACACCATATATTTT | CASSLTGTGNTIYF
- | TRBJ1-2 | many | TRBV4-3 | TGCGCCAGCAGCCAAGATCGCGACCAGAACTATGGCTACACCTTC | CASSQDRDQNYGYTF
- | TRBJ2-1 | many | TRBV20-1 | TGCAGTGCTAGGGGACCGACCTACTACAATGAGCAGTTCTTC | CSARGPTYYNEQFF
- | TRBJ2-5 | - | TRBV4-1 | TGCGCCAGCAGCCAAGAAACGACCCAGTACTTC | CASSQETTQYF
- | TRBJ2-1 | - | TRBV20-1 | - | CSARPGEEGGYTFGSGNEQFF
- | TRBJ2-3 | many | TRBV20-1 | TGCAGTGCTAGAGTTATGCGGGCCCTGACAGATACGCAGTATTTT | CSARVMRALTDTQYF
TRBD1 | TRBJ1-4 | many | TRBV7-2 | TGTGCCAGCGGGACAGGGTCATCGAAGGATGAAAAACTGTTTTTT | CASGTGSSKDEKLFF
- | TRBJ1-1 | many | TRBV18 | TGTGCCAGCTCACGCGGTGGGGGCGTCCCTGAAGCTTTCTTT | CASSRGGGVPEAFF
- | TRBJ2-1 | many | TRBV20-1 | TGCAGTGCTAGCGCCCGTCTAGGAAATGAGCAGTTCTTC | CSASARLGNEQFF
TRBD1 | TRBJ1-5 | many | TRBV7-3 | TGTGCCAGCAGCTTAACCGGAGGGGGCAAGGAGCCCCAGCATTTT | CASSLTGGGKEPQHF
- | TRBJ1-1 | many | TRBV7-2 | TGTGCCAGCAGCCCTAGACTGACTCCCGAGACTGAAGCTTTCTTT | CASSPRLTPETEAFF
TRBD2 | TRBJ2-7 | many | TRBV5-1 | TGCGCCAGCAGACCGGGAGGGGGGGATACCTACGAGCAGTACTTC | CASRPGGGDTYEQYF
- | TRBJ2-1 | many | TRBV7-9 | TGTGCCAGCAGCTTAGAGGAGGGTGAGCAGTTCTTC | CASSLEEGEQFF